These T cell receptor beta chains were read from a single sample in a study of blood T cell repertoires in COVID-19. The protocol was immunoSEQ multiplex PCR, while the TCRdb copy is restricted to in-frame clones and leaves out a portion. The repertoire holds hundreds of thousands of clones, with 70% to 90% as singletons. Material for sequencing was peripheral blood. These receptors came from a woman aged 18-29 years with acute or convalescent COVID-19. The CDR3 runs from the conserved cysteine through the conserved F or W. A D gene is named only where the DNA matches it firmly. Some rows have no size entry. The others give once, few or many, or a class for an expanded clone.

J gene: TRBJ2-2; V gene: TRBV13; clone size: NA; D gene: NA; CDR3 protein: CASSSETSDNTGELFF; CDR3 DNA: TGTGCCAGCAGCTCCGAAACCAGTGATAACACCGGGGAGCTGTTTTTT
J gene: TRBJ2-7; V gene: TRBV6-5; clone size: NA; D gene: NA; CDR3 protein: CASSSLQASTPEQYF; CDR3 DNA: TGTGCCAGCAGTTCATTACAGGCCAGCACCCCCGAGCAGTACTTC
J gene: TRBJ2-3; V gene: TRBV7-9; clone size: once; D gene: NA; CDR3 protein: CASSLRGFGTDTQYF; CDR3 DNA: TGTGCCAGCAGCTTACGAGGGTTCGGCACAGATACGCAGTATTTT
J gene: TRBJ2-1; V gene: TRBV7-3; clone size: once; D gene: TRBD2; CDR3 protein: CASSLGAGGLYNEQFF; CDR3 DNA: TGTGCCAGCAGCCTTGGGGCGGGGGGCCTCTACAATGAGCAGTTCTTC
J gene: TRBJ1-1; V gene: TRBV6-5; clone size: NA; D gene: TRBD1; CDR3 protein: CASSYPEGAGEAFF; CDR3 DNA: TGTGCCAGCAGTTACCCCGAGGGGGCTGGTGAAGCTTTCTTT
J gene: TRBJ1-1; V gene: TRBV7-7; clone size: NA; D gene: TRBD1; CDR3 protein: CASSLYRGGGTEAFF; CDR3 DNA: TGTGCCAGCAGCTTGTACAGGGGAGGTGGCACTGAAGCTTTCTTT
J gene: TRBJ2-3; V gene: TRBV9; clone size: NA; D gene: TRBD1; CDR3 protein: CASSSGGPSADTQYF; CDR3 DNA: TGTGCCAGCAGCTCAGGGGGACCTTCGGCAGATACGCAGTATTTT
J gene: TRBJ1-6; V gene: TRBV14; clone size: NA; D gene: NA; CDR3 protein: CASSQGTPYSPLHF; CDR3 DNA: TGTGCCAGCAGCCAAGGGACACCCTATTCACCCCTCCACTTT
J gene: TRBJ1-2; V gene: TRBV9; clone size: NA; D gene: TRBD1; CDR3 protein: CASSVGPAGTGNEHGYTF; CDR3 DNA: TGTGCCAGCAGCGTAGGCCCTGCCGGGACAGGGAATGAGCATGGCTACACCTTC
J gene: TRBJ1-2; V gene: TRBV9; clone size: once; D gene: TRBD1; CDR3 protein: CASSVGGGQGPFRGYTF; CDR3 DNA: TGTGCCAGCAGCGTAGGAGGGGGACAGGGGCCCTTCCGTGGCTACACCTTC
J gene: TRBJ2-7; V gene: TRBV19; clone size: NA; D gene: NA; CDR3 protein: CASSIDPRQAYEQYF; CDR3 DNA: TGTGCCAGTAGTATAGATCCCCGACAGGCCTACGAGCAGTACTTC
J gene: TRBJ1-6; V gene: TRBV7-2; clone size: NA; D gene: NA; CDR3 protein: CASSFSGDNSPLHF; CDR3 DNA: TGTGCCAGCAGCTTTTCCGGGGATAATTCACCCCTCCACTTT
J gene: TRBJ2-5; V gene: TRBV27; clone size: NA; D gene: TRBD1; CDR3 protein: CASSAGQGRYETQYF; CDR3 DNA: TGTGCCAGCAGTGCGGGACAGGGACGGTATGAGACCCAGTACTTC
J gene: TRBJ2-7; V gene: TRBV7-2; clone size: NA; D gene: NA; CDR3 protein: CASSLAVAFGYEQYF; CDR3 DNA: TGTGCCAGCAGCTTAGCGGTAGCGTTTGGCTACGAGCAGTACTTC
J gene: TRBJ2-7; V gene: TRBV3-1/TRBV3-2; clone size: NA; D gene: NA; CDR3 protein: CASSQEGGANSYEQYF; CDR3 DNA: TGTGCCAGCAGCCAAGAGGGGGGGGCCAACTCCTACGAGCAGTACTTC
J gene: TRBJ2-3; V gene: TRBV5-6; clone size: NA; D gene: NA; CDR3 protein: CASSLTDTQYF; CDR3 DNA: TGTGCCAGCAGCCTCACAGATACGCAGTATTTT
J gene: TRBJ1-2; V gene: TRBV5-1; clone size: NA; D gene: TRBD1; CDR3 protein: CASSQSDRVGDYGYTF; CDR3 DNA: TGCGCCAGCAGCCAAAGTGACAGGGTTGGGGACTATGGCTACACCTTC
J gene: TRBJ1-4; V gene: TRBV7-9; clone size: NA; D gene: TRBD1; CDR3 protein: CASSLLRDRVREKLFF; CDR3 DNA: TGTGCCAGCAGCCTCCTCCGGGACAGGGTGAGAGAAAAACTGTTTTTT
J gene: TRBJ2-1; V gene: TRBV7-2; clone size: NA; D gene: NA; CDR3 protein: CASSRRQASSYNEQFF; CDR3 DNA: TGTGCCAGCAGTCGTCGACAGGCGAGCTCCTACAATGAGCAGTTCTTC
J gene: TRBJ1-1; V gene: TRBV14; clone size: few; D gene: TRBD1; CDR3 protein: CASSQAGTGNSCTEAFF; CDR3 DNA: TGTGCCAGCAGCCAAGCCGGGACAGGGAATAGTTGCACTGAAGCTTTCTTT
J gene: TRBJ1-5; V gene: TRBV7-2; clone size: few; D gene: TRBD1; CDR3 protein: CASSFTGASNQPQHF; CDR3 DNA: TGTGCCAGCAGCTTCACAGGGGCCAGCAATCAGCCCCAGCATTTT
J gene: TRBJ1-2; V gene: TRBV7-9; clone size: NA; D gene: NA; CDR3 protein: CASSPRTEEANYGYTF; CDR3 DNA: TGTGCCAGCAGCCCCCGGACAGAAGAAGCTAACTATGGCTACACCTTC
J gene: TRBJ2-6; V gene: TRBV19; clone size: NA; D gene: TRBD1; CDR3 protein: CASSTPLYGTGVSNVLTF; CDR3 DNA: TGTGCCAGTAGTACCCCGTTATACGGGACAGGAGTCTCCAACGTCCTGACTTTC
J gene: TRBJ1-2; V gene: TRBV4-1; clone size: NA; D gene: NA; CDR3 protein: CASSHPGRGDGYTF; CDR3 DNA: TGCGCCAGCAGCCACCCCGGCAGAGGCGATGGCTACACCTTC
J gene: TRBJ2-7; V gene: TRBV24-1; clone size: NA; D gene: NA; CDR3 protein: CATSDSARGLIYEQYF; CDR3 DNA: TGTGCCACCAGTGATTCGGCCAGGGGCCTAATCTACGAGCAGTACTTC
J gene: TRBJ1-5; V gene: TRBV19; clone size: NA; D gene: NA; CDR3 protein: CASKESNQPQHF; CDR3 DNA: TGTGCCAGTAAGGAGAGCAATCAGCCCCAGCATTTT
J gene: TRBJ2-1; V gene: TRBV5-1; clone size: NA; D gene: NA; CDR3 protein: CASSLWGTSWDEYNEQFF; CDR3 DNA: TGCGCCAGCAGCTTGTGGGGGACTTCCTGGGACGAATACAATGAGCAGTTCTTC
J gene: TRBJ1-1; V gene: TRBV6-4; clone size: NA; D gene: TRBD1; CDR3 protein: CATRIGGLNTEAFF; CDR3 DNA: TGTGCCACCCGAATAGGGGGCCTAAACACTGAAGCTTTCTTT
J gene: TRBJ1-2; V gene: TRBV2; clone size: NA; D gene: NA; CDR3 protein: CASKSAPSGHYLLTF; CDR3 DNA: TGTGCCAGCAAGTCGGCCCCCTCGGGACATTATCTTCTCACCTTC
J gene: TRBJ2-4; V gene: TRBV5-1; clone size: NA; D gene: TRBD1; CDR3 protein: CASSPTSGWQGVNIQYF; CDR3 DNA: TGCGCCAGCAGCCCAACCTCAGGGTGGCAGGGGGTAAACATTCAGTACTTC
J gene: TRBJ1-5; V gene: TRBV28; clone size: NA; D gene: NA; CDR3 protein: CASSSFRGGNQPQHF; CDR3 DNA: TGTGCCAGCAGCTCATTCAGGGGTGGCAATCAGCCCCAGCATTTT
J gene: TRBJ2-3; V gene: TRBV24-1; clone size: few; D gene: TRBD1; CDR3 protein: CATSDTGQGLTDTQYF; CDR3 DNA: TGTGCCACCAGTGATACGGGACAGGGCCTCACAGATACGCAGTATTTT
J gene: TRBJ2-2; V gene: TRBV24-1; clone size: NA; D gene: TRBD2; CDR3 protein: CATSVAGGPRNGELFF; CDR3 DNA: TGTGCCACCAGTGTTGCGGGGGGGCCTCGGAACGGGGAGCTGTTTTTT
J gene: TRBJ2-7; V gene: TRBV11-2; clone size: NA; D gene: TRBD1; CDR3 protein: CASSTPKGQVSSYEQYF; CDR3 DNA: TGTGCCAGCAGCACACCGAAGGGACAGGTTAGCTCCTACGAGCAGTACTTC
J gene: TRBJ2-7; V gene: TRBV10-3; clone size: few; D gene: NA; CDR3 protein: CAISLAGEQYF; CDR3 DNA: TGTGCCATCAGCCTGGCGGGGGAGCAGTACTTC
J gene: TRBJ1-2; V gene: TRBV4-2; clone size: NA; D gene: NA; CDR3 protein: CASSPAAGRTAYGYTF; CDR3 DNA: TGTGCCAGCAGCCCCGCCGCGGGCAGAACAGCCTATGGCTACACCTTC
J gene: TRBJ1-5; V gene: TRBV7-9; clone size: once; D gene: NA; CDR3 protein: CASSLWGARSGNQPQHF; CDR3 DNA: TGTGCCAGCAGCTTATGGGGCGCCCGGTCAGGCAATCAGCCCCAGCATTTT
J gene: TRBJ1-5; V gene: TRBV19; clone size: NA; D gene: TRBD1; CDR3 protein: CASSIDWTGGNQPQHF; CDR3 DNA: TGTGCCAGTAGTATAGATTGGACAGGGGGCAATCAGCCCCAGCATTTT
J gene: TRBJ1-5; V gene: TRBV25-1; clone size: NA; D gene: TRBD1; CDR3 protein: CASSLGTGNQPQHF; CDR3 DNA: TGTGCCAGCAGTTTGGGGACAGGGAATCAGCCCCAGCATTTT
J gene: TRBJ1-2; V gene: TRBV5-1; clone size: NA; D gene: NA; CDR3 protein: CASSLGTRQTNYGYTF; CDR3 DNA: TGCGCCAGCAGCCTCGGGACACGCCAAACTAACTATGGCTACACCTTC
J gene: TRBJ2-1; V gene: TRBV6-5; clone size: NA; D gene: NA; CDR3 protein: CASSSDSLSSYNEQFF; CDR3 DNA: TGTGCCAGCAGTTCCGACAGCCTCAGCTCCTACAATGAGCAGTTCTTC
J gene: TRBJ1-1; V gene: TRBV19; clone size: NA; D gene: NA; CDR3 protein: CASSIGGLTEAFF; CDR3 DNA: TGTGCCAGTAGTATAGGAGGTTTAACTGAAGCTTTCTTT
J gene: TRBJ1-5; V gene: TRBV6-4; clone size: NA; D gene: TRBD1; CDR3 protein: CASSVTGEGQPQHF; CDR3 DNA: TGTGCCAGCAGTGTGACAGGGGAAGGTCAGCCCCAGCATTTT
J gene: TRBJ1-1; V gene: TRBV12-3/TRBV12-4; clone size: once; D gene: NA; CDR3 protein: CASSSQAPGMAFF; CDR3 DNA: TGTGCCAGCAGTTCCCAGGCCCCCGGCATGGCTTTCTTT
J gene: TRBJ1-4; V gene: TRBV4-3; clone size: once; D gene: NA; CDR3 protein: CASSQGGGGEKLFF; CDR3 DNA: TGCGCCAGCAGCCAAGGGGGAGGAGGGGAAAAACTGTTTTTT
J gene: TRBJ1-5; V gene: TRBV5-1; clone size: NA; D gene: NA; CDR3 protein: CASSGDSGGQPQHF; CDR3 DNA: TGCGCCAGCAGCGGGGACTCCGGAGGGCAGCCCCAGCATTTT
J gene: TRBJ1-2; V gene: TRBV4-3; clone size: NA; D gene: NA; CDR3 protein: CASSQWSGDGYTF; CDR3 DNA: TGCGCCAGCAGCCAATGGTCAGGGGACGGCTACACCTTC
J gene: TRBJ2-3; V gene: TRBV2; clone size: NA; D gene: TRBD1; CDR3 protein: CASSARQGAVDTQYF; CDR3 DNA: TGTGCCAGCAGTGCGCGACAGGGGGCGGTAGATACGCAGTATTTT
J gene: TRBJ1-1; V gene: TRBV7-8; clone size: NA; D gene: NA; CDR3 protein: CASSLRQTRNTEAFF; CDR3 DNA: TGTGCCAGCAGCTTAAGGCAGACACGGAACACTGAAGCTTTCTTT
J gene: TRBJ1-1; V gene: TRBV12-3/TRBV12-4; clone size: NA; D gene: NA; CDR3 protein: CASSRQLNTEAFF; CDR3 DNA: TGTGCCAGCAGTAGACAGTTGAACACTGAAGCTTTCTTT
J gene: TRBJ2-3; V gene: TRBV5-1; clone size: NA; D gene: NA; CDR3 protein: CASSLAVSTDTQYF; CDR3 DNA: TGCGCCAGCAGCTTGGCTGTTAGCACAGATACGCAGTATTTT